This TCR beta chain was obtained from a study of graft-versus-host responses after intestinal transplantation. There are 13 residues in the CDR3. CDR1 is LNHDA and CDR2 is SQIVND in the germline V gene (reference sequence). V lost 4 bases and J lost 4, with 8 bases in between. The protocol was immunoSEQ multiplex PCR, while the TCRdb copy is restricted to in-frame clones and leaves out a portion. This sample has under 40,000 clones, with about 95% found just once. Study-wide results and limits: Some GvH clones appeared in ileal mucosa or blood before recipient bone marrow.

As to this clone: Its antigen is as yet unknown.

The sequence came from a human patient who received an intestinal transplant, so some T cells may come from the graft donor. The V and J genes are TRBV19 and TRBJ2-1; D is uncertain. Here the sequenced sample was PBMCs, taken 16 days after intestinal transplant. The CDR3 bases are TGTGCCAGTAGTAAAGTACCTTACAATGAGCAGTTCTTC. Encoded protein: CASSKVPYNEQFF.